This T cell receptor (beta chain) was sequenced during a study of cytomegalovirus exposure and HLA in healthy donors. Findings and caveats of the study: Most TCR sequences were rare, but some public TCRs occurred in many donors.

As concerns this clone: The antigen is unknown.

Donors counted as nominally healthy when sampled, yet unrecorded immune exposures were likely. Germline V gene data show CDR1 as MDHEN and CDR2 as SYDVKM. Losses at the gene ends were 4 bases for V and 3 bases for J; bases not matched to a gene: 5. CDR3 length: 15 amino acids. The PCR employed 60 Vbeta primers together with 13 Jbeta primers. Sequencing was performed with immunoSEQ multiplex PCR; in TCRdb, only in-frame clones are kept and a portion is missing. The sample holds about 89,000 clones; about 80% are singletons and the top ten take just over 1.4%. The genes are TRBV28 and TRBJ2-7; 11 bases map to TRBD1. Sequenced sample: PBMCs. The source of this sequence is a male donor in good health and CMV-seronegative. CDR3 sequence (DNA): TGTGCCAGCAGTTCGGGGGACAGGGGGTTCTACGAGCAGTACTTC. This gives the protein CASSSGDRGFYEQYF. Supplemented by reference TRBV28 and TRBJ2-7, the full variable domain reads DVKVTQSSRYLVKRTGEKVFLECVQDMDHENMFWYRQDPGLGLRLIYFSYDVKMKEKGDIPEGYSVSREKKERFSLILESASTNQTSMYLCASSSGDRGFYEQYFGPGTRLTVT.